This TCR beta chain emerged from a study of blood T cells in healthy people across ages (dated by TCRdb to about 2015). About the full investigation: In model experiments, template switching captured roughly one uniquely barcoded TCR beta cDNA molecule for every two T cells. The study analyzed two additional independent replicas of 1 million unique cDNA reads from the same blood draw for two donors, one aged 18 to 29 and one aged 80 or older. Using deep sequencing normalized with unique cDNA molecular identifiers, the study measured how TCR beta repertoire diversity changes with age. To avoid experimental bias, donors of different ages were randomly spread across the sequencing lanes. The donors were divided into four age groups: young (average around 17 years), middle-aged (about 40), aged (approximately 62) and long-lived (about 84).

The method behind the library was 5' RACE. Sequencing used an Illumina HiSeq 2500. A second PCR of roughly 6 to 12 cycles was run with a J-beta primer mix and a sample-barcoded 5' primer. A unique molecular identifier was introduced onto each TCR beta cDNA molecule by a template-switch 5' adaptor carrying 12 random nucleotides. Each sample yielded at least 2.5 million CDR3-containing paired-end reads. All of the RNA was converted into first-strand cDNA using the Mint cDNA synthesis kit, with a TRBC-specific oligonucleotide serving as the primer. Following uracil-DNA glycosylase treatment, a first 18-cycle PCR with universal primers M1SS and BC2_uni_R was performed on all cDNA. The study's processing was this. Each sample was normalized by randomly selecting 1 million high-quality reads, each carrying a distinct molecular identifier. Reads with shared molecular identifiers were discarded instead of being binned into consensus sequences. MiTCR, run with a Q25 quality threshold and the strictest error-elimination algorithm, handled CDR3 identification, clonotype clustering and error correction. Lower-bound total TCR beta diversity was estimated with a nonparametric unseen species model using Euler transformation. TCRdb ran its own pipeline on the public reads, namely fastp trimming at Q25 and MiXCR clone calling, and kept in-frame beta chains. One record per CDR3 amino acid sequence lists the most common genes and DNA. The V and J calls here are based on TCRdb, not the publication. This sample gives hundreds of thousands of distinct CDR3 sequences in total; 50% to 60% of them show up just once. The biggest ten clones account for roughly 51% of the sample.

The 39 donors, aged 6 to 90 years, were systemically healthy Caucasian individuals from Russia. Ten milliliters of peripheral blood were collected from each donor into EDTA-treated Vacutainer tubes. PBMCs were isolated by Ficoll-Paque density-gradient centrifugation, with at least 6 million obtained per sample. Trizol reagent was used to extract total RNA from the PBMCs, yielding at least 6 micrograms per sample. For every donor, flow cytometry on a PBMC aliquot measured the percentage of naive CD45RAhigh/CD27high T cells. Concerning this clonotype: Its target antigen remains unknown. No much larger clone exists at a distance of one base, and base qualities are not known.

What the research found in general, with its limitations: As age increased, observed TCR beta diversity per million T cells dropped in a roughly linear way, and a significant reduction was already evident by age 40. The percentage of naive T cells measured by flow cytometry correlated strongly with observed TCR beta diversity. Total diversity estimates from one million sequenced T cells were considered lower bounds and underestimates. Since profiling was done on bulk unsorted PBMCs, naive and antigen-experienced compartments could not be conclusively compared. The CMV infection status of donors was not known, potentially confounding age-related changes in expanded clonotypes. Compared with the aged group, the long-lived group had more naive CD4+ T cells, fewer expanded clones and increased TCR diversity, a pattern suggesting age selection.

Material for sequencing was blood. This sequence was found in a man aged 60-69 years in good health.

The sequence in DNA is TGCAGTGCTAGAGCACTAGCGGGAGGGGACAATGAGCAGTTCTTC. Translation gives CSARALAGGDNEQFF. The sequence links TRBV20-1 to TRBJ2-1; 13 junctional bases match TRBD2. Trimming removed 1 base from V and 5 bases from J; the gene matches leave 2 bases unexplained. Counted from cysteine to phenylalanine, this CDR3 has 15 amino acids. The kept DNA is CDR3 alone, 45 bases in frame from the first base. The germline V gene (reference sequence) provides CDR1 DFQATT and CDR2 SNEGSKA.